This T cell receptor beta chain was captured in a study of T cell responses to AZD1222 COVID-19 vaccine. General study points: Just six AZD1222 recipients tested seropositive at baseline. With dominance at 160-218 and 743-854, vaccine-associated CD4 TCRs spanned spike.

Trimming took 2 bases from V and 4 from J, leaving 9 bases between them. This CDR3 contains 14 residues. Germline loops: CDR1 MNHEY, CDR2 SVGEGT. This clone was found a few times. Its antigen remains unknown. The repertoire was sequenced with immunoSEQ multiplex PCR; TCRdb's copy has only in-frame clones and lacks some. The data contain 130,000 to 150,000 clones, around 89% of them seen just once; the ten biggest clones take up approximately 16%. The source was peripheral blood, collected on day 0 of AZD1222 vaccination. This receptor was identified in an adult in good health. This chain links TRBV6-2 or TRBV6-3 with TRBJ1-5; D is undetermined. The CDR3 coding sequence is TGTGCCAGCAGTTACGACGGGGAAAATCAGCCCCAGCATTTT. Its translation: CASSYDGENQPQHF.